Described below is a single T cell receptor beta chain sequence and its context. No cognate antigen has been identified for it. There are no base qualities to consult, and no much larger clone falls within one base. V trim: 5 bases; J trim: 5 bases; unmatched bases: 3. The CDR3 goes from the cysteine to the phenylalanine over 12 residues. CDR3 DNA is the only sequence kept; it has 36 bases, read in frame from the first base. The germline V gene (reference sequence) supplies CDR1 MNHNY and CDR2 SVGAGI. Libraries were constructed by the immunoSEQ multiplex PCR assay. A mixture of 60 forward primers for TCR Vbeta segments and 13 reverse primers for TCR Jbeta segments was used in the multiplex PCR. A multiplex PCR assay on genomic DNA amplified the CDR3 region of rearranged TCR beta genes. The amplified TCR beta libraries were sequenced on the Illumina HiSeq System as 87-base-pair reads. The study's processing was this. In a later analysis, approximately 74 million unique TCR beta chains were counted across the roughly 700 repertoires, and approximately 11 million of these chains were shared by at least two donors. A nearest-neighbor algorithm error-corrected the raw reads and collapsed the reads into unique sequences, merging closely related sequences to remove PCR and sequencing errors. V, D and J gene segments were assigned by aligning CDR3 sequences to IMGT reference sequences. For a sequence to be retained, at least a six-nucleotide match to both a V gene segment and a J gene segment was required. Rearrangements were called productive when the CDR3 lacked stop codons and stayed in frame with V and J; all others were non-productive. CDR3 was defined by IMGT convention, running from the second conserved V-encoded cysteine to the conserved J-encoded phenylalanine. The earlier analysis of about 500 of the donors excluded sequences that lacked an unambiguous match to a single V gene segment. An earlier analysis of a few hundred of the donors classified V segments as functional when productive rearrangements were above 56.7% and as segregating when the standard deviation between donors was above 5%. A statistical classification framework was built for diagnosing cytomegalovirus status from the catalog of TCR beta chain sequences. A later analysis assigned V and J genes by comparing TCR nucleotide sequences with IMGT/GENE-DB human TR gene sequences. The TCRdist pipeline was used in a later analysis to assign CDR3 sequences and most-parsimonious VDJ recombination scenarios. In a later analysis, each TCR beta chain was defined by its CDR3 amino acid sequence together with its V-gene family, and reads without a unique V-gene family were excluded. As a way to deal with suspected cross-contamination and a sequencing artifact, a later analysis dropped nearly 600 nucleotide sequences that were highly shared and had low generation probability. A later analysis calculated a clonal expansion index for each public chain from normalized within-repertoire ranks of inferred template counts. Generation probabilities in a later analysis came from a VDJ recombination model fitted to out-of-frame rearrangements, and those results were checked against IGoR. A later analysis scored TCR-TCR, TCR-HLA and TCR-CMV co-occurrence with hypergeometric tests, applying a repertoire-size bias correction to TCR pairs. False discovery rates were estimated in a later analysis by permuting HLA or CMV assignments 20 times. In a later analysis, co-occurring TCRs were grouped using DBSCAN, and TCRdist sequence similarity was added for clustering within HLA-allele-positive subsets. Co-occurrence clustering excluded repertoires with fewer than 30,000 or more than 120,000 public chains, plus five with anomalous nucleotide sharing. Not all clones reach the TCRdb copy of this immuneACCESS table, which keeps in-frame sequences only. Checked studies attribute under half of the gap to unresolved V genes and leave the rest unexplained. The V and J calls and the clone size are those of that table, but D and trimming were determined from the DNA. The table for this sample lists 150,000 to 200,000 clones; 75% to 90% of them were counted only once. Jointly, the top ten make up 0.96% of the sample.

The cohort comprised approximately 700 healthy bone marrow donors. All cohort members were sampled while nominally healthy, although unrecorded immune exposures were likely present. The donor tested CMV seropositive and was one of the 289 seropositive cohort members. Each donor provided a peripheral blood sample, and peripheral blood mononuclear cells were used for TCR beta sequencing. The Qiagen DNeasy Blood Extraction Kit was used to extract genomic DNA from the blood cell samples. This specimen comes from a study of cytomegalovirus exposure and HLA in healthy donors (dated 2017 in TCRdb). Looking at the study overall: In an earlier analysis of under 600 of the donors, roughly 300 Gb of sequence data and some 120 million unique TCR beta sequences from some 170 million T cells were reported. An early release that covered fewer than 750 HLA-typed donors contained approximately 290 gigabases of sequencing data and 85 million to 100 million unique TCR sequences. The genetic ancestry cluster associated with self-reported Caucasian donors included over 65% of the roughly 410 genotyped donors. The study was designed to test whether signatures of past pathogen exposure could be identified by cataloging public T cell receptors. The T cell repertoires of 550 to 850 subjects were profiled by immunosequencing and related to cytomegalovirus serostatus. A separate validation cohort of over 95 different subjects was used in addition to the roughly 670-subject first cohort. The study combined high-throughput TCR immunosequencing, statistical association of individual TCRs with disease status, and machine learning to predict cytomegalovirus infection status. To study patterns of TCR occurrence, a later analysis re-analyzed previously published TCR beta repertoires from around 660 donors and added high-resolution HLA genotyping. Rather than drawing on any new phenotypic data, the later analysis identified candidate immune exposures from TCR beta sequences and the way those sequences occurred across donors. An earlier analysis of 587 of the donors used high-throughput TCR beta sequencing to judge whether each TCR beta V gene segment behaved as functional or pseudogenic. Donor age, sex, ethnicity and CMV serostatus were compiled alongside the repertoire data. Genome-wide SNP genotypes for about 65% of the roughly 670 donors were used in a later genetic analysis, which treated that subset as a discovery cohort. Every repertoire in the discovery cohort had been generated on one and the same sequencing platform. HLA typing included class I and class II loci at four-digit resolution. Typing coverage varied by locus: roughly 629-640 donors for A, B, C, DRB1 and DQB1; around 560 for DQA1; around 610 for DPA1; more than 450 for DPB1. About five DR-DQ haplotypes were handled as single units for association and clustering, since linkage in the cohort was strong. On average, roughly 200,000 unique TCR beta nucleotide sequences were sequenced per donor among about 400 genotyped donors of the cohort, with 15% to 20% of those sequences being non-productive. Study-wide findings and limitations: The sequencing pipeline was judged likely to have produced a cluster of highly shared sequence variants as a technical artifact. Three of the identified cytomegalovirus-associated TCR beta chains were confirmed in vitro to be specific for cytomegalovirus antigens. A later analysis found that most CMV-associated TCR beta chains appeared HLA-restricted, with HLA associations seemingly driven largely by CMV exposure. Some 15 rarely observed V segments, including chromosome 9 orphons, were excluded from the earlier analysis of just under 600 of the donors because counts were too low. In this cohort, only TCR beta chains were sequenced, and detectable features were limited by the absence of alpha or paired-chain data. Across donors, most TCR sequences were observed very rarely, whereas some public TCRs were present in many individuals. A total of 164 TCR beta chains were listed by the study as associated with cytomegalovirus. A later analysis found that TCR association rates varied across HLA loci, with DRB1 alleles showing the most associated TCRs and HLA-C alleles the fewest. Some IMGT-functional V segments, including TRBV6-2 and TRBV6-3, could not be told apart with the 87-base-pair reads, so those segments were excluded. Linkage disequilibrium might explain the correlated functional status among segregating V segments, but an unknown experimental factor could not be ruled out. The only immune exposure information available for the cohort was CMV serostatus. A further reported finding was that TCR beta sequences accurately predicted the HLA-A and HLA-B alleles for most subjects in the first cohort. Because some donors lacked HLA typing at each locus, the association tests relied only on the typed subset. It was suggested by the authors that the approach could potentially be generalized to other disease states and immunological phenotypes. A later analysis found that HLA-associated TCR beta chains were more clonally expanded and had lower generation probabilities than equally common non-associated chains. A later genetic analysis associated a missense DCLRE1C variant with V-gene and J-gene trimming of TCR beta chains, and an independent cohort replicated the association. Broadly in line with IMGT annotations, most TCR beta V segments showed up in productive rearrangements about 90% or about 30% of the time in an earlier analysis of 450 to 750 of the donors. Strong co-occurrence of HLA alleles, especially DR and DQ, made assigning TCR associations to individual alleles difficult. In a later analysis, several top co-occurrence clusters were reported to appear linked to parvovirus B19, influenza, CMV and Epstein-Barr virus. Cytomegalovirus status was reported to be diagnosed by the classifier with high specificity and sensitivity in both the original and validation cohorts. Roughly uniform sequencing depth across donors was assumed in presence/absence analyses, although this assumption may not hold. A later analysis associated about 17,000 TCR beta sequences with specific HLA alleles at a false discovery rate of 0.05. Compared with the 666-donor mean, donors in an Asian-associated ancestry cluster had fewer N-insertions in productive TCRs, according to a later genetic analysis.

What was sequenced was PBMCs. This TCR derives from a girl aged 2 to 10 in good health and CMV-seropositive. The receptor chain draws on TRBV6-6 and TRBJ2-7, with 7 central nucleotides matching TRBD2. The DNA is as follows: TGTGCCAGCAGTCCCACTAGCGACGAGCAGTACTTC. Its protein reads: CASSPTSDEQYF.